This passage covers 26 T cell receptor beta chains from one sample sequenced in a study of blood T cell repertoires in COVID-19. Method: immunoSEQ multiplex PCR; TCRdb's copy keeps in-frame clones and lacks some. This table has approximately 69,000 clones, about 80% appearing once. The specimen was peripheral blood. The source is a man over 45 with COVID-19, enrolled during active disease.

This sequence joins TRBV10-3 and TRBJ2-3; TRBD1 matches 7 bases. Looked up from germline, CDR1 is ENHRY and CDR2 is SYGVKD. V was pared by 7 bases and J by 8 bases, with 12 bases of the junction left unmatched. The CDR3 length is 14 residues. DNA of the CDR3: TGTGCCATCACCCCCCAGGATAGACAGGGTACGCAGTATTTT. It codes for CAITPQDRQGTQYF.

The rearrangement uses TRBV30 and TRBJ2-7, with 7 bases lining up with TRBD2. Germline CDR1 reads GTSNPN; CDR2 reads SVGIG (reference sequence). V lost 0 bases and J lost 0; bases outside the gene matches: 2. The CDR3 length is 14 residues. CDR3 region: CAWSVGGGSYEQYF. The DNA for the CDR3 is TGTGCCTGGAGTGTTGGCGGGGGCTCCTACGAGCAGTACTTC. Drawing the rest from reference TRBV30 and TRBJ2-7, the complete variable domain is SQTIHQWPATLVQPVGSPLSLECTVEGTSNPNLYWYRQAAGRGLQLLFYSVGIGQISSEVPQNLSASRPQDRQFILSSKKLLLSDSGFYLCAWSVGGGSYEQYFGPGTRLTVT.

This clone was found once. The chain employs TRBV4-1 and TRBJ2-2; no firm D call. Trimming stripped 4 bases from V and 4 bases from J, with 13 bases between. This CDR3 comprises 15 residues. CDR1 and CDR2 from the germline V gene are MGHRA and YSYEKL. The CDR3 coding sequence is TGCGCCAGCAGCCCAATACAGCATAGCACCGGGGAGCTGTTTTTT. Protein sequence: CASSPIQHSTGELFF.

V gene TRBV5-6 combines with J gene TRBJ2-5, with 7 bases matching TRBD1. After removal of 0 bases from V and 2 bases from J, the junction contained 4 bases not matched to a gene. This CDR3 comprises 15 residues. The germline CDR1 and CDR2 sequences are SGHDT and YYEEEE. The CDR3 nucleotides are TGTGCCAGCAGCTTGGGGCCGGGACAGCAAGAGACCCAGTACTTC. It yields the protein CASSLGPGQQETQYF.

This chain uses TRBV6-5 with TRBJ1-5; TRBD1 is a possible D gene (6 bases). Trimming pared 0 bases from V and 4 bases from J, leaving 10 bases between. The CDR3 is 15 residues long. The germline CDR1 and CDR2 sequences are MNHEY and SVGAGI. The CDR3 region is CASSYSGQTNQPQHF. CDR3 sequence (DNA): TGTGCCAGCAGTTACTCCGGACAGACAAATCAGCCCCAGCATTTT.

This sequence joins TRBV3-1 (or the pseudogene TRBV3-2) and TRBJ1-2; 7 nucleotides align to TRBD1. Germline lookup yields CDR1 LGHDT and CDR2 YNNKEL (reference sequence). The V gene end was trimmed by 1 base and the J gene end by 6 bases; junction bases not matched to a gene: 11. CDR3 length: 16 amino acids. The CDR3 bases are TGTGCCAGCAGCCAAGTTGGGACAGCCTACTATGATGGCTACACCTTC. It codes for CASSQVGTAYYDGYTF.

The chain couples TRBV27 to TRBJ1-2; 7 bases are a match to TRBD1. The ends lost 5 bases at V and 2 bases at J; junction bases unmatched: 5. The CDR3 is 14 amino acids. The germline V gene encodes CDR1 MNHEY and CDR2 SMNVEV (reference sequence). CDR3 sequence reads: CASSTRQGNYGYTF. The CDR3, as DNA: TGTGCCAGCAGTACCCGACAGGGAAACTATGGCTACACCTTC.

This sequence joins TRBV19 and TRBJ1-4; 7 nucleotides align to TRBD1. CDR3 length: 17 residues. V lost 5 bases and J lost 0; bases outside the gene matches: 9. Germline V CDR1 and CDR2: LNHDA, SQIVND (reference sequence). The CDR3 sequence: CASSSPDRSATNEKLFF. CDR3 bases: TGTGCCAGTAGTTCCCCGGACAGGTCCGCAACTAATGAAAAACTGTTTTTT.

This clone has only a few counts. This chain joins TRBV6-5 and TRBJ2-7; 7 bases fit TRBD2. With 8 bases clipped from V and 7 bases from J, the junction kept 8 bases outside the gene matches. Germline V gene sequence: CDR1 MNHEY, CDR2 SVGAGI. The length of the CDR3 is 12 residues. CDR3 DNA sequence: TGTGCCAGCGGACTAGGGGCAGGGGAGCAGTACTTC. Amino acid sequence: CASGLGAGEQYF.

This chain links TRBV4-1 with TRBJ2-1, with D unclear. With 3 bases removed from V and 0 bases from J, the gap between germline ends came to 12 bases. CDR3 length equals 16 residues. CDR1 and CDR2 from the germline V gene are MGHRA and YSYEKL. The CDR3 loop is CASSQRPLSSYNEQFF. For the CDR3, the DNA is TGCGCCAGCAGCCAGCGCCCTTTGAGCTCCTACAATGAGCAGTTCTTC.

The chain recombines TRBV18 with TRBJ2-5, with D possibly matching TRBD1 (7 bases). The CDR3 is made up of 15 amino acids. V was pared by 3 bases and J by 4 bases, with 15 bases between. The germline gives CDR1 KGHSH, CDR2 LQKENI. The CDR3 here is CASSPKRQGGETQYF. The CDR3 bases are TGTGCCAGCTCACCCAAACGACAGGGAGGAGAGACCCAGTACTTC.

V usage is TRBV24-1 and J usage is TRBJ2-3; no reliable D call. Germline V CDR1 and CDR2: KGHDR, SFDVKD. Trimming stripped 4 bases from V and 2 bases from J, with 6 bases between. The CDR3 length is 13 residues. The CDR3 sequence: CATSDHTTDTQYF. The CDR3 DNA is TGTGCCACCAGTGACCACACCACAGATACGCAGTATTTT.

The V call is TRBV7-9, the J call TRBJ1-5; 7 positions agree with TRBD1. Germline values: CDR1 SEHNR, CDR2 FQNEAQ (reference sequence). The CDR3 is 14 amino acids. V lost 0 bases to trimming and J lost 5 bases; unmatched junction nucleotides: 1. As DNA, the CDR3 is TGTGCCAGCAGCTTAGCAGGGGGCTATCAGCCCCAGCATTTT. Translated, it gives CASSLAGGYQPQHF.

Notes on this clone: A much bigger clone sits one base away, suggesting this may be a read error. The gene calls are TRBV5-1 and TRBJ1-1; 7 nucleotides match TRBD1. CDR3 size: 14 residues. V trimming: 3 bases; J trimming: 1 base; junction bases outside the gene matches: 3. Germline V gene lookup returns CDR1 SGHRS and CDR2 YFSETQ. The CDR3 sequence is CASSSGQQNTEAFF. CDR3 sequence (DNA): TGCGCCAGCAGCTCGGGACAGCAGAACACTGAAGCTTTCTTT.

This clone was observed a handful of times. This chain links TRBV5-5 with TRBJ1-1; possible D gene TRBD1, 6 bases. The V gene's germline CDR1 is SGHKS and CDR2 YYEKEE (reference sequence). Trimming took 0 bases from V and 10 from J, leaving 16 bases between them. The CDR3 spans 14 residues. CDR3 protein: CASSLEYRALAAFF. The CDR3 nucleotides read TGTGCCAGCAGCTTGGAATACAGGGCCTTGGCAGCTTTCTTT.

The chain carries TRBV6-5 and TRBJ1-1; 7 bases fit TRBD1. Germline values: CDR1 MNHEY, CDR2 SVGAGI. V shed 6 bases and J 0 bases; nucleotides not matched to a gene: 4. CDR3 size: 14 residues. The CDR3 region has the DNA TGTGCCAGCAGGGGGGGACAGTTGAACACTGAAGCTTTCTTT. Residues: CASRGGQLNTEAFF.

This clone was recorded a few times. Other DNA sequences from this sample encode an identical CDR3 as well. V is TRBV5-1 and J is TRBJ1-4; 8 bases are a match to TRBD1. The V and J ends lost 3 bases and 8 bases, in that order; junction bases with no gene match: 6. The CDR3 is 14 amino acids. CDR1 and CDR2 (germline): SGHRS, YFSETQ. The CDR3 loop is CASSSGQGGEKLFF. CDR3 in DNA: TGCGCCAGCAGCTCCGGACAGGGAGGGGAAAAACTGTTTTTT.

The chain links TRBV6-5 to TRBJ1-2, with a weak D call TRBD1 (6 bases). Trimming removed 0 bases from V and 3 bases from J, with 14 bases in between. Germline lookup yields CDR1 MNHEY and CDR2 SVGAGI. The CDR3 has 16 amino acids. The CDR3 DNA reads TGTGCCAGCAGTTACTCGGGGGTGGGGGCTGACTATGGCTACACCTTC. Encoded protein: CASSYSGVGADYGYTF.

V and J are TRBV19 and TRBJ2-1, with D tentatively TRBD1 (6 bases). The germline V gene has CDR1 LNHDA and CDR2 SQIVND (reference sequence). The CDR3 extends over 19 amino acids. The V end was cut by 4 bases, the J end by 0 bases, with 22 bases between. This chain's CDR3 is CASSKAGQLLLSSYNEQFF. The CDR3 region has the DNA TGTGCCAGTAGTAAGGCCGGACAGCTCCTCCTAAGCTCCTACAATGAGCAGTTCTTC.

The chain carries TRBV5-6 and TRBJ2-5, with 11 bases aligning to TRBD2. Germline loops: CDR1 SGHDT, CDR2 YYEEEE. The CDR3 runs 15 residues. Trimming removed 4 bases from V and 1 base from J; junction bases left unmatched: 3. This chain's CDR3 is CASSSSGGAQETQYF. CDR3 DNA sequence: TGTGCCAGCAGCAGTAGCGGGGGGGCCCAAGAGACCCAGTACTTC.

The chain is built from TRBV5-6 and TRBJ2-7, with a tentative D call TRBD1 (5 bases). The CDR3 has 16 residues. The V end was cut by 2 bases, the J end by 1 base, with 16 bases between. Germline CDR1 reads SGHDT; CDR2 reads YYEEEE. The CDR3 reads CASSFIPQGTSYEQYF. DNA of the CDR3: TGTGCCAGCAGCTTTATACCTCAGGGTACATCCTACGAGCAGTACTTC.

V gene TRBV24-1 combines with J gene TRBJ2-2; D possibly corresponds to TRBD2 (6 bases). V was clipped by 2 bases and J by 2 bases, with 8 bases between them. The V gene's germline CDR1 is KGHDR and CDR2 SFDVKD. The CDR3 consists of 15 residues. The CDR3 spells CATSDWRDNTGELFF. The CDR3 DNA follows: TGTGCCACCAGTGATTGGAGGGATAACACCGGGGAGCTGTTTTTT.

This clone was counted once. The chain has TRBV5-5 and TRBJ2-2, with TRBD1 as a possible D gene (5 bases). The CDR3 is made up of 15 amino acids. The germline V and J ends were trimmed by 3 bases and 8 bases, with 17 bases remaining between them. From germline, CDR1 is SGHKS and CDR2 YYEKEE (reference sequence). CDR3 sequence: CASSSWTTFGGELFF. The CDR3 coding sequence is TGTGCCAGCAGCTCATGGACAACCTTCGGAGGGGAGCTGTTTTTT. The full variable domain, completed using reference TRBV5-5 and TRBJ2-2, is DAGVTQSPTHLIKTRGQQVTLRCSPISGHKSVSWYQQVLGQGPQFIFQYYEKEERGRGNFPDRFSARQFPNYSSELNVNALLLGDSALYLCASSSWTTFGGELFFGEGSRLTVL.

The genes are TRBV7-9 and TRBJ1-2; 9 nucleotides line up with TRBD1. CDR1 and CDR2 from the germline V gene are SEHNR and FQNEAQ (reference sequence). There are 16 residues in the CDR3. Trimming at V came to 2 bases and at J to 4 bases, leaving 8 bases not matched to a gene. Written as DNA, the CDR3 is TGTGCCAGCAGCTTATTCGGAACAGGGGGCAGCTATGGCTACACCTTC. Translating it yields CASSLFGTGGSYGYTF.

The chain carries TRBV2 and TRBJ2-2; 10 bases agree with TRBD1. This CDR3 contains 17 residues. Trimming cost V 6 bases and J 0 bases; bases outside gene matches: 7. Germline V gene data show CDR1 as SNHLY and CDR2 as FYNNEI. The CDR3 DNA is TGTGCCAGCAGAGGAGGACAGGGGGATCCGAACACCGGGGAGCTGTTTTTT. Its translation is CASRGGQGDPNTGELFF.

This clone has just one count. This chain joins TRBV4-1 and TRBJ2-4; D uncertain. Trimming cost V 4 bases and J 0 bases, with 13 bases left between them. The CDR3 is made up of 16 amino acids. Germline CDR1 is MGHRA and CDR2 is YSYEKL. The CDR3 sequence: CASSRPITRAKNIQYF. The CDR3 DNA reads TGCGCCAGCAGCCGCCCAATAACAAGAGCCAAAAACATTCAGTACTTC.